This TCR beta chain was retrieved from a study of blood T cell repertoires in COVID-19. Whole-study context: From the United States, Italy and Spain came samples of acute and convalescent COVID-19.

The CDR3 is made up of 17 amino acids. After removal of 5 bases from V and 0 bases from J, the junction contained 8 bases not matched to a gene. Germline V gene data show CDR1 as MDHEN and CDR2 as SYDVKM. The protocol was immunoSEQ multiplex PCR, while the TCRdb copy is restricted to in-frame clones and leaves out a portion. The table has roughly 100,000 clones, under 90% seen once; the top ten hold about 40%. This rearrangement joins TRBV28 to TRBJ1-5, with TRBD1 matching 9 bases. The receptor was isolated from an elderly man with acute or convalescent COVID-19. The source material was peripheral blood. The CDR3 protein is CASSRKPGQGSNQPQHF. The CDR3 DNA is TGTGCCAGCAGTCGAAAGCCGGGACAGGGTAGCAATCAGCCCCAGCATTTT.